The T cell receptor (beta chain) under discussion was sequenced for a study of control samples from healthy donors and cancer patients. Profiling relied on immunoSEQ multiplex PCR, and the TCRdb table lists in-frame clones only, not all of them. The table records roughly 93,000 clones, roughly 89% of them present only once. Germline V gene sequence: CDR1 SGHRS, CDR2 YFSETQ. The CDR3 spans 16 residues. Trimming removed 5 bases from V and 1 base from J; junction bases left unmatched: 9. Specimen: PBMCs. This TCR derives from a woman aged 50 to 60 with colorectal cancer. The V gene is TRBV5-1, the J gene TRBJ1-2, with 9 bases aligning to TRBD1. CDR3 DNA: TGCGCCAGCAGGAATAGACAGGGGGGATTTAACTATGGCTACACCTTC. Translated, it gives CASRNRQGGFNYGYTF. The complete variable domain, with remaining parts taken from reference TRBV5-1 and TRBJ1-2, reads KAGVTQTPRYLIKTRGQQVTLSCSPISGHRSVSWYQQTPGQGLQFLFEYFSETQRNKGNFPGRFSGRQFSNSRSEMNVSTLELGDSALYLCASRNRQGGFNYGYTFGSGTRLTVV.